This T cell receptor beta chain appears in the sequencing data of a study of early stage breast cancer tumors. Per the germline V gene, CDR1 is SGHTA and CDR2 is FQGTGA. After removal of 3 bases from V and 6 bases from J, the junction contained 8 bases not matched to a gene. There are 15 residues in the CDR3. Study-level points and caveats: Most shared enriched TCRB sequences were commonly generated ones. Blood repertoires resembled normal breast more than tumor. Compared with adjacent normal breast tissue, tumors showed about 2.3-fold greater T cell density and higher clonality.

Concerning this clone: Its target is not known.

Repertoires were generated with immunoSEQ multiplex PCR, while TCRdb's copy carries only in-frame clones and drops some. The data contain some 75,000 clones, more than 65% of them singletons. The source is a person aged 55 to 75 with breast cancer. The source material was blood. The chain employs TRBV7-3 and TRBJ2-3; 8 nucleotides agree with TRBD2. The DNA for the CDR3 is TGTGCCAGCAGCTTGAACGGGAGGGGAGGGGATACGCAGTATTTT. Translated, it gives CASSLNGRGGDTQYF.